This T cell receptor (beta chain) originates from a study of CD4 T cells in relation to SARS-CoV-2 and coronaviruses. Study in general: PBMCs were cultured with antigen for roughly 9 days before TCR beta sequencing. Negative control cultures got HIV-1 Nef peptides or no peptide.

Sequenced by immunoSEQ multiplex PCR; TCRdb stores in-frame clones only, minus some. The table shows 20,000 to 25,000 clones, with about 80% occurring only once. Before the COVID-19 pandemic, during about 2010-2018, CD4+ T cells were taken from unexposed donors. After approximately ten days of culture, CD4+ T cells were isolated. Unexposed-donor CD4+ T cells were probed with SARS-CoV-2 S/N and four cold-coronavirus spikes, cells permitting. Details on this clone: Its specificity is unknown.

General observations from the study: This crossreactivity analysis covered spike protein alone, no other viral proteins.

V dropped 7 bases and J dropped 6 bases, with 22 bases sitting between them. The CDR3 consists of 15 residues. Per germline, CDR1 LNHDA and CDR2 SQIVND (reference sequence). This receptor was identified in a human donor in good health. The sample consisted of CD4+ T cells from PBMCs, cultured in vitro. The chain carries TRBV19 and TRBJ2-7; D remains ambiguous. CDR3 region: CASNFIHDPSGEQYF. The DNA of the CDR3 is TGTGCCAGTAATTTCATCCATGACCCCTCGGGCGAGCAGTACTTC.